The clone carrying this T cell receptor beta chain occurred once. Its antigen is not known. The data belong to a study of a mutant IDH1 vaccine in newly diagnosed glioma. About the research overall: The start of vaccination came 4-6 weeks after radiotherapy alone, or with temozolomide cycles. There were approximately 62% males and approximately 38% females among treated patients, whose mean age was roughly 40 years.

Generated by immunoSEQ multiplex PCR, the TCRdb table keeps only in-frame clones and is missing some. The repertoire has 77,000 or so clones, approximately 85% of them found once; the top ten carry roughly 0.74%. The time point is: week 23, last vaccination. Topical imiquimod accompanied each vaccine dose, which consisted of 300 ug of mutant IDH1 20-mer peptide. Each tumor in the donors was a new WHO grade 3 or 4 astrocytoma, IDH1-mutant and ATRX-lost. Germline V CDR1 and CDR2: KGHSH, LQKENI. V lost 3 bases to trimming and J lost 6 bases, with 3 bases between them. This CDR3 spans 11 amino acids. This receptor was obtained from a woman between 45 and 65 years old with glioma. This sample comprised PBMCs, obtained from a glioma patient whose treatment included an IDH1 peptide vaccine. V gene TRBV18 combines with J gene TRBJ2-1; the D is unclear. CDR3 in amino acids: CASSPTNEQFF. DNA of the CDR3: TGTGCCAGCTCACCTACCAATGAGCAGTTCTTC.